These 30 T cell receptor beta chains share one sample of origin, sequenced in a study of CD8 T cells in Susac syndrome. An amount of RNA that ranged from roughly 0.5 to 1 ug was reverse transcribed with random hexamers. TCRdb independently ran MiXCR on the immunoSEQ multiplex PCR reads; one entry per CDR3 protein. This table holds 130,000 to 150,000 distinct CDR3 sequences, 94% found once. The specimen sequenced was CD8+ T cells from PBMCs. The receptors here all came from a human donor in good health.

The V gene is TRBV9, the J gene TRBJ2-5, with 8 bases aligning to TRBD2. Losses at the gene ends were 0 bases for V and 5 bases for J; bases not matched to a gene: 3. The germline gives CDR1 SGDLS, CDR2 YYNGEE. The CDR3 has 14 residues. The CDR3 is CASSVVAGGETQYF. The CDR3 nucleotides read TGTGCCAGCAGCGTAGTTGCGGGAGGTGAGACCCAGTACTTC.

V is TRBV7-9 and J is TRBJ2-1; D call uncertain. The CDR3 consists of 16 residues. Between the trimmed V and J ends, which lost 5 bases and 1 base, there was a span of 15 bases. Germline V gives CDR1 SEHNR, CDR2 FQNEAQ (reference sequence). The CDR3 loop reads CASSPFVAGSYNEQFF. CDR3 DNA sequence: TGTGCCAGCAGCCCCTTCGTGGCAGGATCCTACAATGAGCAGTTCTTC.

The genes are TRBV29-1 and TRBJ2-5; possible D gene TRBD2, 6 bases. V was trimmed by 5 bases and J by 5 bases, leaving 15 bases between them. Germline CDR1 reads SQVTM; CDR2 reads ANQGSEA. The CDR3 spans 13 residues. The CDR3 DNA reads TGCAGCGTTCTTGGGTCGGAGGGGGAGACCCAGTACTTC. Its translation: CSVLGSEGETQYF.

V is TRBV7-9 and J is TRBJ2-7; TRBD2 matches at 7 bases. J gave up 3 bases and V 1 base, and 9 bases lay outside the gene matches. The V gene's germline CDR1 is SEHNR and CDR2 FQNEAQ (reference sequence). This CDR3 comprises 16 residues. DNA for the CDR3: TGTGCCAGCAGCTTAGTTGTGGGAGGGCCGGGCTACGAGCAGTACTTC. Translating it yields CASSLVVGGPGYEQYF.

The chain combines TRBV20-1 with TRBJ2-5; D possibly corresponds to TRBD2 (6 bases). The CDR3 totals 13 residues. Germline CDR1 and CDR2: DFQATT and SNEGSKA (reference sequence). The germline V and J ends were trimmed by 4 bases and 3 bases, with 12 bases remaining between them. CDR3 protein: CSANGGGKETQYF. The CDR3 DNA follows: TGCAGTGCTAACGGGGGAGGCAAAGAGACCCAGTACTTC.

The CDR3 loop reads CATSDRPQGTRETQYF. The CDR3, as DNA: TGTGCCACCAGTGATAGGCCCCAGGGGACAAGAGAGACCCAGTACTTC. This chain connects TRBV24-1 to TRBJ2-5, with TRBD1 as a possible D gene (6 bases). Germline loops: CDR1 KGHDR, CDR2 SFDVKD. The V end was cut by 3 bases, the J end by 4 bases, with 17 bases between. The CDR3 is made up of 16 amino acids.

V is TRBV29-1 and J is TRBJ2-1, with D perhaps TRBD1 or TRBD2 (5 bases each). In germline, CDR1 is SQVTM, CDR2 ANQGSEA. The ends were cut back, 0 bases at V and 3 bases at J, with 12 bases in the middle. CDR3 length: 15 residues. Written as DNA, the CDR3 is TGCAGCGTTGAAGATCCCGGGACGGTCTACAATGAGCAGTTCTTC. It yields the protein CSVEDPGTVYNEQFF.

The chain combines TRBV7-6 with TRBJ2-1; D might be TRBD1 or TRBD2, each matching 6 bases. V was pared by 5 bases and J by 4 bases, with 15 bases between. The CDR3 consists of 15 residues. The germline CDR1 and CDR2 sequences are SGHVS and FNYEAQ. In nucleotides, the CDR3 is TGTGCCAGCAGCCTGGAGGGGGGTTGGTACAATGAGCAGTTCTTC. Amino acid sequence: CASSLEGGWYNEQFF.

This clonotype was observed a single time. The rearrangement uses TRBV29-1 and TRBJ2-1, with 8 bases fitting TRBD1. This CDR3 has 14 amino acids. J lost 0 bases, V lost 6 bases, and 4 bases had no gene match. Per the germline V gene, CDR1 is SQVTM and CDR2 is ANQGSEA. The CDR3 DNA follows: TGCAGCGTAGAGACAGGGGACTCCTACAATGAGCAGTTCTTC. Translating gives CSVETGDSYNEQFF.

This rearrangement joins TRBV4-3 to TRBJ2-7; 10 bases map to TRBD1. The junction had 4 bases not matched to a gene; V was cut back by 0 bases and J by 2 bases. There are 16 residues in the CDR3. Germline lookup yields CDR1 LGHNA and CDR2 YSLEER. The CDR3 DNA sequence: TGCGCCAGCAGCCAAGACCCCGGACAGGGGGCCTACGAGCAGTACTTC. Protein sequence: CASSQDPGQGAYEQYF.

The CDR3 is CSVEEGGYAEAFF. The CDR3 nucleotides read TGCAGCGTTGAAGAGGGGGGATACGCTGAAGCTTTCTTT. The chain couples TRBV29-1 to TRBJ1-1; a weak D match, TRBD1 (5 bases). The CDR3 has 13 amino acids. Germline CDR1 SQVTM, CDR2 ANQGSEA. The V and J ends lost 0 bases and 6 bases respectively, with 11 bases between them.

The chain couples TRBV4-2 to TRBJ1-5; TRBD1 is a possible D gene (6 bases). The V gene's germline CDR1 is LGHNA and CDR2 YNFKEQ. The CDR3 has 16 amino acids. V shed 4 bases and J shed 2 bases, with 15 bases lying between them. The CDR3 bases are TGTGCCAGCAGCCCTTCGGGGGCGCATGGCAATCAGCCCCAGCATTTT. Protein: CASSPSGAHGNQPQHF.

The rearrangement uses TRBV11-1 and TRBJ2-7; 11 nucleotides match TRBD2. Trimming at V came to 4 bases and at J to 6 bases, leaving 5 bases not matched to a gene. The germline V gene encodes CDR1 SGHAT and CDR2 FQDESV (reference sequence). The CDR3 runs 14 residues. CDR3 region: CASSSSSGRPEQYF. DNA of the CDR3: TGTGCCAGCAGCTCATCTAGCGGGAGGCCCGAGCAGTACTTC.

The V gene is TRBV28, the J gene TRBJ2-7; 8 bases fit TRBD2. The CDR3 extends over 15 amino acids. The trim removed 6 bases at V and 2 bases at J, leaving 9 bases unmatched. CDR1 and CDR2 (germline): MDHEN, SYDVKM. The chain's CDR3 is CASSKGTSHTYEQYF. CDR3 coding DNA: TGTGCCAGCAGCAAGGGGACTAGTCATACCTACGAGCAGTACTTC.

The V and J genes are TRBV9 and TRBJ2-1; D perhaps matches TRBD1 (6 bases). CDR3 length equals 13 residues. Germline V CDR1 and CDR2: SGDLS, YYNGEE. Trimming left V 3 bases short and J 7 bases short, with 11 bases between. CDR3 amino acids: CASSGRGGNEQFF. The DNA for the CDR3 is TGTGCCAGCAGCGGCAGGGGTGGGAATGAGCAGTTCTTC.

Here the CDR3 reads CASSQAPFSWRFF. In nucleotides, the CDR3 is TGCGCCAGCAGCCAAGCCCCTTTTTCTTGGCGGTTCTTC. The rearrangement uses TRBV4-3 and TRBJ2-1; D unresolved. The CDR3 totals 13 residues. The V gene's germline CDR1 is LGHNA and CDR2 YSLEER. V lost 1 base, J lost 15 bases, and 16 bases lay in between.

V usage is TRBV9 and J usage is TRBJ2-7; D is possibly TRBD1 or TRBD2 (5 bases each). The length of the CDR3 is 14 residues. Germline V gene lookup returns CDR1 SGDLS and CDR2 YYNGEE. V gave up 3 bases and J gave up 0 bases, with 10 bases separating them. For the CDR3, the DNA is TGTGCCAGCAGCGCACTAGACAGCTCCTACGAGCAGTACTTC. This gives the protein CASSALDSSYEQYF.

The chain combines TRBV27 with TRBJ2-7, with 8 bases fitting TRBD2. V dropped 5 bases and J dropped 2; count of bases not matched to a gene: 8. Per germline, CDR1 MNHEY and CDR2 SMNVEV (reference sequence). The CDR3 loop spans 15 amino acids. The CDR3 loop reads CASSPSGRGAYEQYF. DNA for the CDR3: TGTGCCAGCAGTCCAAGCGGGAGAGGTGCCTACGAGCAGTACTTC.

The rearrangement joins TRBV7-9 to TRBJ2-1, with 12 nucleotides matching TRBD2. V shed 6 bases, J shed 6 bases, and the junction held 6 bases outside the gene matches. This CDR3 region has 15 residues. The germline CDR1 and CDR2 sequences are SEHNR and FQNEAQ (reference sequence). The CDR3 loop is CASRETSGSSNEQFF. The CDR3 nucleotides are TGTGCCAGCAGAGAGACTAGCGGGAGTAGCAATGAGCAGTTCTTC. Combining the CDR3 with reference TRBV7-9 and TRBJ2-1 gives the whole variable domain DTGVSQNPRHKITKRGQNVTFRCDPISEHNRLYWYRQTLGQGPEFLTYFQNEAQLEKSRLLSDRFSAERPKGSFSTLEIQRTEQGDSAMYLCASRETSGSSNEQFFGPGTRLTVL.

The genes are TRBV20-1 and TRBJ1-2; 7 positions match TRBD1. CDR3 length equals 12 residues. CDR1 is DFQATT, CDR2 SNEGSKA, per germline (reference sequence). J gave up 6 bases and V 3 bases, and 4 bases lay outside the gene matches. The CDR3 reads CSASGTVNGYTF. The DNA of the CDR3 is TGCAGTGCTAGCGGGACAGTGAATGGCTACACCTTC.

The CDR3 DNA reads TGTGCCAGCAGCCCGGGAAGGGCATTATTCGATGAGCAGTTCTTC. Amino acid sequence: CASSPGRALFDEQFF. V gene TRBV7-6 combines with J gene TRBJ2-1, with a tentative D call TRBD2 (5 bases). CDR3 size: 15 residues. Germline V lookup: CDR1 SGHVS, CDR2 FNYEAQ. Trimming took off 5 bases at V and 8 bases at J, with 19 bases between the two ends. Full variable domain (missing parts from reference TRBV7-6 and TRBJ2-1): GAGVSQSPRYKVTKRGQDVALRCDPISGHVSLYWYRQALGQGPEFLTYFNYEAQQDKSGLPNDRFSAERPEGSISTLTIQRTEQRDSAMYRCASSPGRALFDEQFFGPGTRLTVL.

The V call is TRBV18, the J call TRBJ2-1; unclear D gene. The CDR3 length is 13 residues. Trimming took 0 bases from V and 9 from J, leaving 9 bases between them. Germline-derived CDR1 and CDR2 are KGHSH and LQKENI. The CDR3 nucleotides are TGTGCCAGCTCACCACCGGATCCGGGTGAGCAGTTCTTC. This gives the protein CASSPPDPGEQFF.

CDR3 sequence: CASSWVLTDTQYF. CDR3 sequence (DNA): TGCGCCAGCAGCTGGGTGCTTACGGATACGCAGTATTTT. The chain has TRBV23-1 and TRBJ2-3; no clear D gene. TRBV23-1 is an ORF for which the function is uncertain. V was trimmed by 6 bases and J by 6 bases, leaving 13 bases between them. The CDR3 is made up of 13 amino acids.

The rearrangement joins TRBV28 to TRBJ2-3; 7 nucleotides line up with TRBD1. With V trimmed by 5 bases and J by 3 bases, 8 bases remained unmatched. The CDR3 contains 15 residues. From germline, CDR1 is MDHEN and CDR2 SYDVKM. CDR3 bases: TGTGCCAGCAGTCCCCGACAGGGTTTGACAGATACGCAGTATTTT. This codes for CASSPRQGLTDTQYF.

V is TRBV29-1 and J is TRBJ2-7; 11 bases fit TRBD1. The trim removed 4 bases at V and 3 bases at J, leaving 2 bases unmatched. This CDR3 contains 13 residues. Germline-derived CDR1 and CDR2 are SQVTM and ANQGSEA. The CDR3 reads CSVVGQGDYEQYF. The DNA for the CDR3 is TGCAGCGTTGTGGGACAGGGGGACTACGAGCAGTACTTC.

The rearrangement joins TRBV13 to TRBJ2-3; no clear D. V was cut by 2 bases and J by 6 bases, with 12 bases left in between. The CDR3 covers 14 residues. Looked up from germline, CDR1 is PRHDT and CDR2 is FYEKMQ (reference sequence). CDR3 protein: CASSLPGLDDTQYF. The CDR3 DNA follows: TGTGCCAGCAGCTTACCGGGTCTCGACGATACGCAGTATTTT.

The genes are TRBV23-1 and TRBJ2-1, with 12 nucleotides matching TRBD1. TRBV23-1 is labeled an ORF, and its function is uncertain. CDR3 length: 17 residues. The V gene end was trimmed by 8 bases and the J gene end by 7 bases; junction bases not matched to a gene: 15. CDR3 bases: TGCGCCAGCGCATGCTCCGGGGACAGGGGGCTTTGGAATGAGCAGTTCTTC. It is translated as CASACSGDRGLWNEQFF.

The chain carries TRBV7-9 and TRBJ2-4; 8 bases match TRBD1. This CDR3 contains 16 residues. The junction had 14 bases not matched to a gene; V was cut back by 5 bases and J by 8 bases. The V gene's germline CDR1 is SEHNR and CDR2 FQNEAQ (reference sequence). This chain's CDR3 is CASSRPGTGPSYIQYF. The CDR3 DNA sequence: TGTGCCAGCAGCCGCCCCGGGACAGGCCCCTCGTACATTCAGTACTTC.

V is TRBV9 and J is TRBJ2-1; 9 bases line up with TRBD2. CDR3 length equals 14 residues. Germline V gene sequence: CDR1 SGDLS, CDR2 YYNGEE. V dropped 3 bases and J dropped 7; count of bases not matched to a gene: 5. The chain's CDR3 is CASSDLAGLNEQFF. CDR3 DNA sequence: TGTGCCAGCAGCGACCTAGCGGGACTGAATGAGCAGTTCTTC.

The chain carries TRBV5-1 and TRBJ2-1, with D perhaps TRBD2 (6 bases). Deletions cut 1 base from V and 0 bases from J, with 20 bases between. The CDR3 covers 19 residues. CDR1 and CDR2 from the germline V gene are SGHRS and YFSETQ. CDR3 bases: TGCGCCAGCAGCTTGAGGCTTCAAACGGGAGAGCGCTCCTACAATGAGCAGTTCTTC. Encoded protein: CASSLRLQTGERSYNEQFF.